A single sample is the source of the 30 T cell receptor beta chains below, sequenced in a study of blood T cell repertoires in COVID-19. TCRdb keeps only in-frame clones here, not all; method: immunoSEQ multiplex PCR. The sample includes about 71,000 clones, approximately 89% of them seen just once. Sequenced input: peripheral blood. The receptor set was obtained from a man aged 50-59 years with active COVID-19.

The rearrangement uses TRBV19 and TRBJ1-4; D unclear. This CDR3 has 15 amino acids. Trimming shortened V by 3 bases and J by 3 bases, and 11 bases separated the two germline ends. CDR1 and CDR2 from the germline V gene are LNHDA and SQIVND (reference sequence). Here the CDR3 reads CASSISSRSNEKLFF. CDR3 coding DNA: TGTGCCAGTAGTATTAGCAGCCGATCTAATGAAAAACTGTTTTTT.

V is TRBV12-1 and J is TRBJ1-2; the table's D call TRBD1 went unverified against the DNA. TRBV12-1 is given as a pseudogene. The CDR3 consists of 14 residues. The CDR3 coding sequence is TGTGCCAGCAGCCATACTCTAAGGGGTATGAGCTACACCTTC. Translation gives CASSHTLRGMSYTF.

CDR3 sequence (DNA): TGTGCCAGTGAAACAGGGAGCCGTGAAAAACTGTTTTTT. Translation: CASETGSREKLFF. The V gene is TRBV28, the J gene TRBJ1-4, with D tentatively TRBD1 (6 bases). This CDR3 comprises 13 residues. Looked up from germline, CDR1 is MDHEN and CDR2 is SYDVKM. V lost 9 bases and J 7 bases, leaving 15 bases between the germline ends.

The CDR3: CASSPWELRYNSPLHF. CDR3 nucleotide sequence: TGTGCCAGCAGCCCCTGGGAGCTGCGCTATAATTCACCCCTCCACTTT. V gene TRBV5-6 combines with J gene TRBJ1-6, with D hard to call. V dropped 4 bases and J dropped 3 bases, with 14 bases sitting between them. Per germline, CDR1 SGHDT and CDR2 YYEEEE. The CDR3 spans 16 residues.

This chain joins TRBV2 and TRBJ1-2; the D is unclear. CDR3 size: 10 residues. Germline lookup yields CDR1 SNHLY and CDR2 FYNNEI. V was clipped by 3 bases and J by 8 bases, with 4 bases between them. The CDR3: CASSEAGYTF. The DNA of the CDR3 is TGTGCCAGCAGTGAGGCCGGCTACACCTTC. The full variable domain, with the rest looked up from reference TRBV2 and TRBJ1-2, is EPEVTQTPSHQVTQMGQEVILRCVPISNHLYFYWYRQILGQKVEFLVSFYNNEISEKSEIFDDQFSVERPDGSNFTLKIRSTKLEDSAMYFCASSEAGYTFGSGTRLTVV.

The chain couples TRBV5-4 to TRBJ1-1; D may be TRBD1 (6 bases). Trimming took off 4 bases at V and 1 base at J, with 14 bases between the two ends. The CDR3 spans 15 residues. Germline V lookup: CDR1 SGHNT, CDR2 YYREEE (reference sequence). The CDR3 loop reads CASSRSGARNTEAFF. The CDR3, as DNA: TGTGCCAGCAGCAGATCAGGGGCGCGGAACACTGAAGCTTTCTTT.

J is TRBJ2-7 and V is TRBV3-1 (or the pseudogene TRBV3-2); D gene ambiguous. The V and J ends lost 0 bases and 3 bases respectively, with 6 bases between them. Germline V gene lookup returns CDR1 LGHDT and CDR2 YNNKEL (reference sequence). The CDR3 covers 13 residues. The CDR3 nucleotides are TGTGCCAGCAGCCAAGAGCTCAGCTACGAGCAGTACTTC. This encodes CASSQELSYEQYF.

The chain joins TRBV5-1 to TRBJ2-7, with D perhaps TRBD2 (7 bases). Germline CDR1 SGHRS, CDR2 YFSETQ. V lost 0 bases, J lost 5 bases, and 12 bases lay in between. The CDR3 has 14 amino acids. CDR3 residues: CASSLVGGAHEQYF. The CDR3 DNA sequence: TGCGCCAGCAGCTTGGTAGGGGGGGCCCACGAGCAGTACTTC.

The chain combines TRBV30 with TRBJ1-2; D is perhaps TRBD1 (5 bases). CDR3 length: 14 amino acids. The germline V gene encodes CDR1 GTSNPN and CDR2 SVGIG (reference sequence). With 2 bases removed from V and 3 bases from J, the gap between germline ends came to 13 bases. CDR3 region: CAWSPMGTDYGYTF. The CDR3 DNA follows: TGTGCCTGGAGTCCCATGGGGACTGACTATGGCTACACCTTC. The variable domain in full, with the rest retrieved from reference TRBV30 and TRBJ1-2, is SQTIHQWPATLVQPVGSPLSLECTVEGTSNPNLYWYRQAAGRGLQLLFYSVGIGQISSEVPQNLSASRPQDRQFILSSKKLLLSDSGFYLCAWSPMGTDYGYTFGSGTRLTVV.

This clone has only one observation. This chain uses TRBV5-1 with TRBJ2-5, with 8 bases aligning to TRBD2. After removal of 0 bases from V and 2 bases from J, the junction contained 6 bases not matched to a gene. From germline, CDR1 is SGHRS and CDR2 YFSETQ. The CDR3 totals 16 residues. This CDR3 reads CASSLGGRGAQETQYF. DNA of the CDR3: TGCGCCAGCAGCTTGGGAGGGCGGGGGGCGCAAGAGACCCAGTACTTC. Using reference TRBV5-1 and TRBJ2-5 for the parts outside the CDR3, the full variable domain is KAGVTQTPRYLIKTRGQQVTLSCSPISGHRSVSWYQQTPGQGLQFLFEYFSETQRNKGNFPGRFSGRQFSNSRSEMNVSTLELGDSALYLCASSLGGRGAQETQYFGPGTRLLVL.

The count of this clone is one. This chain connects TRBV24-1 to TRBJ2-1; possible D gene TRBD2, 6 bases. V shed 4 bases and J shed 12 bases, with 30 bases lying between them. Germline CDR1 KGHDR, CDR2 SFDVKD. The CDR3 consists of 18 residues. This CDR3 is CATSEGGTGSRTKRRQFF. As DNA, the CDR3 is TGTGCCACCAGTGAGGGGGGAACCGGATCCCGGACAAAACGGAGGCAGTTCTTC.

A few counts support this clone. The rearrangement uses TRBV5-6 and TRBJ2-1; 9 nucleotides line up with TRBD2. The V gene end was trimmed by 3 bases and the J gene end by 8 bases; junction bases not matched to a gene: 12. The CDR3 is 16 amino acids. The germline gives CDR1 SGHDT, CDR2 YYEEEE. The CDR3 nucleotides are TGTGCCAGCAGCTCGGGTAGCGGGGGACTCAAGTATGAGCAGTTCTTC. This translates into CASSSGSGGLKYEQFF. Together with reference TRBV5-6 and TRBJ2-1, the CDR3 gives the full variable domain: DAGVTQSPTHLIKTRGQQVTLRCSPKSGHDTVSWYQQALGQGPQFIFQYYEEEERQRGNFPDRFSGHQFPNYSSELNVNALLLGDSALYLCASSSGSGGLKYEQFFGPGTRLTVL.

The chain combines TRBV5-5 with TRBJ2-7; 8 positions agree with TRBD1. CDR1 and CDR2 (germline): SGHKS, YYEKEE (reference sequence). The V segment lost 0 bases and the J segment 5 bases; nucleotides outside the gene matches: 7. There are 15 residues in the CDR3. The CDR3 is CASSLAGRGQDEQYF. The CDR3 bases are TGTGCCAGCAGCTTGGCCGGCAGGGGGCAGGACGAGCAGTACTTC.

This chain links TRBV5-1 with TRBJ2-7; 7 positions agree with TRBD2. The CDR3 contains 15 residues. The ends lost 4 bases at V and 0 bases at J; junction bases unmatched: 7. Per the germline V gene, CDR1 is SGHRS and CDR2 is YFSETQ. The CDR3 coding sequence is TGCGCCAGCAGCACCAGGGTAGCGGGCTCCTACGAGCAGTACTTC. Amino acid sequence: CASSTRVAGSYEQYF.

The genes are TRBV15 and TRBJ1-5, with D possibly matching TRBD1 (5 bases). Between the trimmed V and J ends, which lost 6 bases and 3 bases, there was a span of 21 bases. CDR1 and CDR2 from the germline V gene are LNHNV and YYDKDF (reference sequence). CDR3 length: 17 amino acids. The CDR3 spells CATRGRVSGINNQPQHF. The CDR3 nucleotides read TGTGCCACCAGGGGAAGAGTGTCAGGGATCAACAATCAGCCCCAGCATTTT. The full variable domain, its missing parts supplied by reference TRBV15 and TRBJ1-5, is DAMVIQNPRYQVTQFGKPVTLSCSQTLNHNVMYWYQQKSSQAPKLLFHYYDKDFNNEADTPDNFQSRRPNTSFCFLDIRSPGLGDTAMYLCATRGRVSGINNQPQHFGDGTRLSIL.

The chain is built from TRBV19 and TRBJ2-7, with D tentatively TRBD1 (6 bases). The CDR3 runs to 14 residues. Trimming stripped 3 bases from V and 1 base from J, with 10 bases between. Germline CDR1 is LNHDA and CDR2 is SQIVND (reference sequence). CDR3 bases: TGTGCCAGTAGTATCGGAGACAGGTCCTACGAGCAGTACTTC. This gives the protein CASSIGDRSYEQYF.

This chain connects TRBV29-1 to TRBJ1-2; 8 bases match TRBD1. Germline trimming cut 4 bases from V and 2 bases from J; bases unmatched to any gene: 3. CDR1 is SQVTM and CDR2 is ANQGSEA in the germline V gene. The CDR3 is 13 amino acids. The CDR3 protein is CSVAQGVNYGYTF. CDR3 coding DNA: TGCAGCGTTGCACAGGGGGTGAACTATGGCTACACCTTC.

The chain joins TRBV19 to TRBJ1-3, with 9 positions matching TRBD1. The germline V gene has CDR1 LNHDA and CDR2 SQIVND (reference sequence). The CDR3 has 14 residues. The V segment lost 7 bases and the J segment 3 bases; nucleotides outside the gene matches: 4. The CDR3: CASKQGALGNTIYF. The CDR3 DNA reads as TGTGCCAGTAAACAGGGGGCGCTTGGAAACACCATATATTTT.

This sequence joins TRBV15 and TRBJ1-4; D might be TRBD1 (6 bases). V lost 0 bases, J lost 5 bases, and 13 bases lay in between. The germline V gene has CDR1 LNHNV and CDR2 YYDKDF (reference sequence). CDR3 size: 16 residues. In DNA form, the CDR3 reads TGTGCCACCAGCAGAGAGGGGGGAGGGGGAAATGAAAAACTGTTTTTT. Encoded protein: CATSREGGGGNEKLFF.

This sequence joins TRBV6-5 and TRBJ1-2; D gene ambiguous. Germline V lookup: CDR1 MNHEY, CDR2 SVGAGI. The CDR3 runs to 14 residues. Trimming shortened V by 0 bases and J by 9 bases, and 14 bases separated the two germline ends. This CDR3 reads CASSYSGVRDRYTF. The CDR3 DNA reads TGTGCCAGCAGTTACTCGGGCGTCCGGGATCGCTACACCTTC.

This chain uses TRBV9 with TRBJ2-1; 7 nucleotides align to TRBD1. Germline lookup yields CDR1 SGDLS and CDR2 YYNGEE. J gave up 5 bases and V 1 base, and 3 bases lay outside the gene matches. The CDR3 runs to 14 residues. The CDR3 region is CASSVQGDNNEQFF. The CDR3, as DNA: TGTGCCAGCAGCGTACAGGGGGATAACAATGAGCAGTTCTTC.

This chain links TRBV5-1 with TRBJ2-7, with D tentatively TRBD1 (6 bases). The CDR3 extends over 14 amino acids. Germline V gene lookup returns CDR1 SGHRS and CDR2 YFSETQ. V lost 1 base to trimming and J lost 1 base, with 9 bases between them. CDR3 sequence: CASSLIQGSYEQYF. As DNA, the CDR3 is TGCGCCAGCAGCTTGATCCAGGGGTCCTACGAGCAGTACTTC.

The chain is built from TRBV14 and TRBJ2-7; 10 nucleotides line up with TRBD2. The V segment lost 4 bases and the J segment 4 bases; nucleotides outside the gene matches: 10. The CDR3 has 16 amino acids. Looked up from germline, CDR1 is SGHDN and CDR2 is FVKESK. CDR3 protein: CASSPSGRGFVYEQYF. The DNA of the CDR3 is TGTGCCAGCAGCCCCAGCGGGAGGGGTTTCGTGTACGAGCAGTACTTC.

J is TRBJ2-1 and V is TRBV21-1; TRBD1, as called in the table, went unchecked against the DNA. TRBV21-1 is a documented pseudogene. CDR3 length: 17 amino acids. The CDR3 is CASSFYERDRGYNEQFF. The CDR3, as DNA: TGTGCCAGCAGCTTTTATGAAAGGGACAGGGGTTACAATGAGCAGTTCTTC.

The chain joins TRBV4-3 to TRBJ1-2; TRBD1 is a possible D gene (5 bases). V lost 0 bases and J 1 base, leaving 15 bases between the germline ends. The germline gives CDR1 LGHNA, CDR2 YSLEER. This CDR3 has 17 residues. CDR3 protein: CASSQDVLWGVNYGYTF. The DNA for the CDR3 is TGCGCCAGCAGCCAAGACGTTCTATGGGGGGTTAACTATGGCTACACCTTC.

This CDR3 is CASSRNRESPLHF. The CDR3 coding sequence is TGTGCCAGCTCTCGAAACAGGGAATCACCCCTCCACTTT. The chain uses TRBV18 and TRBJ1-6, with a weak D call TRBD1 (6 bases). The germline V gene encodes CDR1 KGHSH and CDR2 LQKENI. This CDR3 has 13 amino acids. V dropped 6 bases and J dropped 10 bases, with 13 bases sitting between them.

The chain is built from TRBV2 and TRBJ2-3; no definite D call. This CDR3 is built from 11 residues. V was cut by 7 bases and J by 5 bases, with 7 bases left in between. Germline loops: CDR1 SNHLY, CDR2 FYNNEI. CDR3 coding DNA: TGTGCCAGCACAATTTTAGATACGCAGTATTTT. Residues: CASTILDTQYF. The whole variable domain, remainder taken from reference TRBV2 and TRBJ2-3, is EPEVTQTPSHQVTQMGQEVILRCVPISNHLYFYWYRQILGQKVEFLVSFYNNEISEKSEIFDDQFSVERPDGSNFTLKIRSTKLEDSAMYFCASTILDTQYFGPGTRLTVL.

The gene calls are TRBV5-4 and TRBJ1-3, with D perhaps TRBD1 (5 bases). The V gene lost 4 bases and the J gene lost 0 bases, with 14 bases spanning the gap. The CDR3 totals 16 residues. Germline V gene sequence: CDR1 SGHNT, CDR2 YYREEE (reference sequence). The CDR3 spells CASSASQASSGNTIYF. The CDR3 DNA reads TGTGCCAGCAGCGCCTCACAGGCCAGCTCTGGAAACACCATATATTTT.

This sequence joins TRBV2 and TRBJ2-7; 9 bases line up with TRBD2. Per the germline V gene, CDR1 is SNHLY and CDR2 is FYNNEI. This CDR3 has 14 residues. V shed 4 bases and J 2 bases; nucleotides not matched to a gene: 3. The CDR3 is CASSVLAGTYEQYF. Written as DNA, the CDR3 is TGTGCCAGCAGTGTGCTAGCGGGGACCTACGAGCAGTACTTC.

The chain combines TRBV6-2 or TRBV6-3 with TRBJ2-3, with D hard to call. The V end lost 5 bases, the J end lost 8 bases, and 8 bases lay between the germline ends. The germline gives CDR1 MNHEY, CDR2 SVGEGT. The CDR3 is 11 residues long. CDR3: CASSLSRTQYF. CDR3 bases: TGTGCCAGCAGTCTGAGCCGTACGCAGTATTTT.